A single sample gave rise to the 32 T cell receptor beta chains below, sequenced in a study of T cell responses to AZD1222 COVID-19 vaccine. Assay used: immunoSEQ multiplex PCR; TCRdb lists only in-frame clones, some missing. This table has more than 150,000 clones, 87% appearing once. This material consisted of peripheral blood, taken 28 days after the second AZD1222 dose. These receptors originate from an adult who received the AZD1222 COVID-19 vaccine.

The chain carries TRBV5-1 and TRBJ2-1; 7 nucleotides agree with TRBD2. The CDR3 has 15 amino acids. The V segment lost 4 bases and the J segment 6 bases; nucleotides outside the gene matches: 10. Germline V CDR1 and CDR2: SGHRS, YFSETQ. This CDR3 is CASSELAPGGNEQFF. The DNA of the CDR3 is TGCGCCAGCAGCGAACTAGCGCCCGGGGGCAATGAGCAGTTCTTC.

The V and J genes are TRBV7-2 and TRBJ1-5, with 7 nucleotides matching TRBD1. This CDR3 contains 15 residues. Trimming at V came to 5 bases and at J to 6 bases, leaving 10 bases not matched to a gene. Germline CDR1 reads SGHTA; CDR2 reads FQGNSA. CDR3 region: CASSSTLTGSQPQHF. DNA of the CDR3: TGTGCCAGCAGCAGCACGCTGACAGGGAGTCAGCCCCAGCATTTT.

The chain joins TRBV11-2 to TRBJ1-1; 8 bases are a match to TRBD1. This CDR3 contains 17 residues. Trimming removed 0 bases from V and 3 bases from J; junction bases left unmatched: 9. The germline V gene encodes CDR1 SGHAT and CDR2 FQNNGV. The CDR3 protein is CASSLEGRGPGHTEAFF. CDR3 bases: TGTGCCAGCAGCTTAGAAGGCAGGGGGCCGGGACACACTGAAGCTTTCTTT.

The genes are TRBV6-2 or TRBV6-3 and TRBJ2-5; D may be TRBD1 or TRBD2 (5 bases each). Trimming stripped 5 bases from V and 5 bases from J, with 12 bases between. In germline, CDR1 is MNHEY, CDR2 SVGEGT. This CDR3 spans 13 amino acids. CDR3 coding DNA: TGTGCCAGCAGTGGACTCCCAGGGGAGACCCAGTACTTC. This codes for CASSGLPGETQYF.

This clone showed up just a few times. The genes are TRBV27 and TRBJ1-6; 12 bases align to TRBD1. The CDR3 is made up of 15 amino acids. Trimming took 3 bases from V and 10 from J; bases not matched to a gene: 4. Germline CDR1 MNHEY, CDR2 SMNVEV (reference sequence). CDR3 residues: CASSFGTGGESPLHF. CDR3 DNA sequence: TGTGCCAGCAGTTTTGGGACAGGGGGCGAATCACCCCTCCACTTT.

The chain employs TRBV4-2 and TRBJ2-3; D ambiguous. Trimming removed 1 base at V and 2 bases at J, with 10 bases between. The CDR3 consists of 15 residues. Germline lookup yields CDR1 LGHNA and CDR2 YNFKEQ. The CDR3 sequence is CASSQGRSNTDTQYF. As DNA, the CDR3 is TGTGCCAGCAGCCAAGGACGGTCCAACACAGATACGCAGTATTTT.

The chain is built from TRBV7-9 and TRBJ2-1; D may be TRBD1 (5 bases). Germline V gene lookup returns CDR1 SEHNR and CDR2 FQNEAQ (reference sequence). V was pared by 5 bases and J by 4 bases, with 18 bases between. CDR3 length: 16 amino acids. CDR3 sequence reads: CASSASGKILYNEQFF. CDR3 bases: TGTGCCAGCAGCGCCTCAGGGAAGATCCTATACAATGAGCAGTTCTTC.

The V and J genes are TRBV5-8 and TRBJ1-2; D perhaps matches TRBD1 (5 bases). Germline-derived CDR1 and CDR2 are SGHTS and YDEGEE. The V gene lost 1 base and the J gene lost 4 bases, with 17 bases spanning the gap. This CDR3 has 16 amino acids. CDR3 protein: CASSLIKSGLIYGYTF. The CDR3, as DNA: TGTGCCAGCAGCTTGATAAAGTCAGGGCTTATCTATGGCTACACCTTC.

Here the CDR3 DNA reads TGTGCCAGCAGCTTAAGTCGGAACACTGAAGCTTTCTTT. This encodes CASSLSRNTEAFF. The V gene is TRBV7-3, the J gene TRBJ1-1; D is unclear. CDR3 length equals 13 residues. Per germline, CDR1 SGHTA and CDR2 FQGTGA. V lost 1 base to trimming and J lost 1 base, with 4 bases between them. The full variable domain, rest sourced from reference TRBV7-3 and TRBJ1-1, is GAGVSQTPSNKVTEKGKYVELRCDPISGHTALYWYRQSLGQGPEFLIYFQGTGAADDSGLPNDRFFAVRPEGSVSTLKIQRTERGDSAVYLCASSLSRNTEAFFGQGTRLTVV.

The gene calls are TRBV11-3 and TRBJ2-1; D possibly uses TRBD1 or TRBD2 (6 bases each). Germline CDR1 SGHNT, CDR2 YENEEA. This CDR3 is 15 amino acids long. Between the trimmed V and J ends, which lost 7 bases and 8 bases, there was a span of 21 bases. The CDR3 is CASTQGGREEDEQFF. CDR3 sequence (DNA): TGTGCCAGCACCCAAGGGGGGCGGGAAGAAGATGAGCAGTTCTTC.

This clone appeared a few times. This rearrangement joins TRBV14 to TRBJ2-1, with 11 bases identical to TRBD2. This CDR3 has 18 amino acids. V lost 0 bases and J lost 5; bases outside the gene matches: 9. Looked up from germline, CDR1 is SGHDN and CDR2 is FVKESK. The CDR3: CASSQDRDTSGGNNEQFF. In DNA, the CDR3 is TGTGCCAGCAGCCAAGATAGGGACACTAGCGGGGGTAACAATGAGCAGTTCTTC. Full variable domain (rest looked up from reference TRBV14 and TRBJ2-1): EAGVTQFPSHSVIEKGQTVTLRCDPISGHDNLYWYRRVMGKEIKFLLHFVKESKQDESGMPNNRFLAERTGGTYSTLKVQPAELEDSGVYFCASSQDRDTSGGNNEQFFGPGTRLTVL.

CDR3 sequence: CASSIRPEGVNEQFF. The CDR3 nucleotides read TGTGCCAGTAGTATACGCCCCGAAGGGGTCAATGAGCAGTTCTTC. The chain combines TRBV19 with TRBJ2-1; D might be TRBD1 (5 bases). Germline CDR1 is LNHDA and CDR2 is SQIVND (reference sequence). CDR3 size: 15 residues. Trimming removed 2 bases at V and 6 bases at J, with 14 bases between.

The chain is built from TRBV4-3 and TRBJ2-3, with D unclear. The CDR3 loop spans 15 amino acids. The V end lost 4 bases, the J end lost 6 bases, and 17 bases lay between the germline ends. Germline CDR1 LGHNA, CDR2 YSLEER. The CDR3 DNA reads TGCGCCAGCAGCCGGGATAAGAATCCAGCGGATACGCAGTATTTT. This gives the protein CASSRDKNPADTQYF.

The table lists this clone with a few counts. The chain employs TRBV27 and TRBJ2-7, with unresolved D. The length of the CDR3 is 13 residues. V was pared by 6 bases and J by 0 bases, with 9 bases between. Germline assignment: CDR1 MNHEY and CDR2 SMNVEV (reference sequence). CDR3 DNA: TGTGCCAGCAGGACGGATAGCTCCTACGAGCAGTACTTC. Translated, it gives CASRTDSSYEQYF.

The V call is TRBV24-1, the J call TRBJ2-2; the match to TRBD1 covers 8 bases. Per germline, CDR1 KGHDR and CDR2 SFDVKD. Losses at the gene ends were 2 bases for V and 7 bases for J; bases not matched to a gene: 5. There are 15 residues in the CDR3. The CDR3 DNA reads TGTGCCACCAGTGATTGGACAGGGACTGTCGGGGAGCTGTTTTTT. It codes for CATSDWTGTVGELFF.

This clone came up once. V gene TRBV28 combines with J gene TRBJ1-5, with D hard to call. CDR1 is MDHEN and CDR2 is SYDVKM in the germline V gene. The CDR3 is 12 residues long. The V and J ends lost 8 bases and 1 base respectively, with 6 bases between them. CDR3: CASVRSNQPQHF. DNA of the CDR3: TGTGCCAGCGTCAGGAGCAATCAGCCCCAGCATTTT.

This chain links TRBV28 with TRBJ2-7; weak D call: TRBD2 (6 bases). This CDR3 is built from 16 residues. CDR1 is MDHEN, CDR2 SYDVKM, per germline. The V end lost 4 bases, the J end lost 1 base, and 17 bases lay between the germline ends. CDR3 loop: CASSSPDWRGSYEQYF. The CDR3 nucleotides are TGTGCCAGCAGTTCCCCTGATTGGAGGGGATCCTACGAGCAGTACTTC.

The rearrangement uses TRBV7-9 and TRBJ2-3, with D perhaps being TRBD1 or TRBD2 (6 bases each). CDR1 is SEHNR and CDR2 is FQNEAQ in the germline V gene (reference sequence). The CDR3 is made up of 15 amino acids. V was cut by 5 bases and J by 3 bases, with 15 bases left in between. This chain's CDR3 is CASSPTWGATDTQYF. The CDR3 DNA follows: TGTGCCAGCAGCCCTACTTGGGGGGCAACAGATACGCAGTATTTT.

The rearrangement uses TRBV2 and TRBJ2-2, with D unclear. The CDR3 covers 15 residues. Trimming took off 7 bases at V and 1 base at J, with 13 bases between the two ends. Germline-derived CDR1 and CDR2 are SNHLY and FYNNEI. The CDR3 reads CASTIHSGNTGELFF. As DNA, the CDR3 is TGTGCCAGCACCATACATTCGGGGAACACCGGGGAGCTGTTTTTT.

The chain has TRBV19 and TRBJ1-1, with TRBD1 matching over 7 bases. The CDR3 consists of 14 residues. Germline CDR1 and CDR2: LNHDA and SQIVND (reference sequence). After removal of 7 bases from V and 3 bases from J, the junction contained 8 bases not matched to a gene. The CDR3 nucleotides read TGTGCCAGTACCGTCAGGGGGTCGGACACTGAAGCTTTCTTT. Residues: CASTVRGSDTEAFF.

The chain couples TRBV3-1 (or the pseudogene TRBV3-2) to TRBJ1-1; D may be TRBD1 (6 bases). CDR3 length: 12 residues. Germline V gives CDR1 LGHDT, CDR2 YNNKEL (reference sequence). V lost 1 base, J lost 10 bases, and 10 bases lay in between. The CDR3 loop reads CASSQGGARAFF. The CDR3 DNA is TGTGCCAGCAGCCAAGGGGGGGCGCGAGCTTTCTTT.

The chain links TRBV28 to TRBJ1-1; D remains unclear. Germline CDR1 reads MDHEN; CDR2 reads SYDVKM. The germline V and J ends were trimmed by 7 bases and 0 bases, with 12 bases remaining between them. This CDR3 region has 14 residues. CDR3 loop: CASTRPHLNTEAFF. As DNA, the CDR3 is TGTGCCAGCACTAGACCCCATTTGAACACTGAAGCTTTCTTT.

This clone was recorded only once. J is TRBJ1-4 and V is TRBV5-6; D gene unclear. The CDR3 extends over 14 amino acids. Germline CDR1 and CDR2: SGHDT and YYEEEE. The V and J ends lost 1 base and 6 bases respectively, with 10 bases between them. This chain's CDR3 is CASSLWTGHEKLFF. In DNA form, the CDR3 reads TGTGCCAGCAGCTTGTGGACTGGCCATGAAAAACTGTTTTTT.

The chain links TRBV27 to TRBJ1-5; D not certain. V was cut by 3 bases and J by 3 bases, with 9 bases left in between. Germline CDR1 reads MNHEY; CDR2 reads SMNVEV (reference sequence). This CDR3 comprises 14 residues. CDR3 sequence: CASSFTAHNQPQHF. The CDR3, as DNA: TGTGCCAGCAGTTTTACAGCGCACAATCAGCCCCAGCATTTT.

This chain connects TRBV3-1 (or the pseudogene TRBV3-2) to TRBJ2-1, with D possibly called TRBD1 or TRBD2 (6 bases each). Germline V lookup: CDR1 LGHDT, CDR2 YNNKEL (reference sequence). The CDR3 has 16 amino acids. The ends were cut back, 1 base at V and 6 bases at J, with 16 bases in the middle. Here the CDR3 reads CASSQARRGAGNEQFF. The CDR3 DNA reads as TGTGCCAGCAGCCAAGCCAGGAGGGGGGCGGGCAATGAGCAGTTCTTC.

The chain joins TRBV7-8 to TRBJ2-4; 7 nucleotides line up with TRBD1. The trim removed 5 bases at V and 0 bases at J, leaving 10 bases unmatched. Per the germline V gene, CDR1 is SGHVS and CDR2 is FQNEAQ. CDR3 size: 17 residues. The CDR3 sequence: CASSPWTGDLAKNIQYF. In nucleotides, the CDR3 is TGTGCCAGCAGCCCTTGGACAGGAGACCTAGCCAAAAACATTCAGTACTTC.

The chain is built from TRBV6-5 and TRBJ2-7; the D gene is possibly TRBD2 (6 bases). CDR1 is MNHEY and CDR2 is SVGAGI in the germline V gene. CDR3 length: 14 amino acids. V shed 6 bases and J shed 0 bases, with 12 bases lying between them. CDR3 protein: CASSSSANSYEQYF. CDR3 coding DNA: TGTGCCAGCAGCTCTAGCGCGAACTCCTACGAGCAGTACTTC.

This clone was counted a few times. The rearrangement uses TRBV28 and TRBJ1-2, with 8 bases lining up with TRBD1. Germline assignment: CDR1 MDHEN and CDR2 SYDVKM. V gave up 1 base and J gave up 3 bases; unmatched junction bases: 10. The CDR3 consists of 17 residues. CDR3 region: CASSLSSQGALDYGYTF. CDR3 nucleotides: TGTGCCAGCAGTTTATCCTCTCAGGGGGCGCTCGACTATGGCTACACCTTC.

The sample holds a few counts of this clone. This chain uses TRBV7-9 with TRBJ1-4, with D possibly TRBD1 on 6 matching bases. CDR1 and CDR2 from the germline V gene are SEHNR and FQNEAQ (reference sequence). V lost 7 bases, J lost 0 bases, and 15 bases lay in between. The CDR3 spans 16 residues. The CDR3 is CASTLPGQTTNEKLFF. The DNA of the CDR3 is TGTGCCAGCACCCTCCCCGGACAGACAACTAATGAAAAACTGTTTTTT. Full variable domain (missing parts from reference TRBV7-9 and TRBJ1-4): DTGVSQNPRHKITKRGQNVTFRCDPISEHNRLYWYRQTLGQGPEFLTYFQNEAQLEKSRLLSDRFSAERPKGSFSTLEIQRTEQGDSAMYLCASTLPGQTTNEKLFFGSGTQLSVL.

CDR3 loop: CASSPAGAEKLFF. For the CDR3, the DNA is TGTGCCAGCAGCCCTGCAGGGGCCGAAAAACTGTTTTTT. The genes are TRBV2 and TRBJ1-4, with D perhaps matching TRBD1 (6 bases). Trimming cost V 6 bases and J 8 bases, with 13 bases left between them. The CDR3 consists of 13 residues. The germline gives CDR1 SNHLY, CDR2 FYNNEI.

This chain links TRBV28 with TRBJ2-5, with a tentative D call TRBD2 (6 bases). Trimming pared 5 bases from V and 4 bases from J, leaving 20 bases between. Germline CDR1 MDHEN, CDR2 SYDVKM. This CDR3 has 16 residues. The CDR3 coding sequence is TGTGCCAGCAGTAACCCGGGACTCCTCCTGGCAGAGACCCAGTACTTC. It specifies CASSNPGLLLAETQYF.

The chain joins TRBV7-9 to TRBJ2-1, with D possibly being TRBD2 (5 bases). V shed 1 base and J shed 9 bases, with 13 bases lying between them. The CDR3 is 14 residues long. Looked up from germline, CDR1 is SEHNR and CDR2 is FQNEAQ (reference sequence). DNA of the CDR3: TGTGCCAGCAGCTTAGAGGGCCCTCGGGGTGAGCAGTTCTTC. This codes for CASSLEGPRGEQFF.